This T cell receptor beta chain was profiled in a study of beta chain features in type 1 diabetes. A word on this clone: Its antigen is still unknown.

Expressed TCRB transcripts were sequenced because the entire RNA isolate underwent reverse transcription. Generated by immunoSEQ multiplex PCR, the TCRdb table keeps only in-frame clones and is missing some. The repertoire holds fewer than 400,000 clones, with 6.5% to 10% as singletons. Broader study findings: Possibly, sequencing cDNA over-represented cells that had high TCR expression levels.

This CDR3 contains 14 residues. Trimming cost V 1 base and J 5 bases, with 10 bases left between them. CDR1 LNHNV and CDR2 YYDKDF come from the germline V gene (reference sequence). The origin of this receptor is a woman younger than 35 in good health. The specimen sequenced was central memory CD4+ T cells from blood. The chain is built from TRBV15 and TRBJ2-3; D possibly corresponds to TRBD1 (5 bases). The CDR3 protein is CATSRGSQGDTQYF. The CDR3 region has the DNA TGTGCCACCAGCAGAGGGAGTCAGGGAGATACGCAGTATTTT.